A single sample gave rise to the 11 T cell receptor beta chains below, sequenced in a study of cytotoxic CD8 clonotypes in ibrutinib-treated CLL. This table comes from immunoSEQ multiplex PCR, and its TCRdb copy is limited to in-frame clones, with some not included. In the table there are about 8,600 clones, around 70% of which are singletons. Sequencing was performed on PBMCs, taken before ibrutinib treatment. These receptors came from a human donor with chronic lymphocytic leukemia.

This chain connects TRBV19 to TRBJ2-7; possibly TRBD2 for D (6 bases). Germline CDR1 is LNHDA and CDR2 is SQIVND (reference sequence). V was pared by 7 bases and J by 4 bases, with 17 bases between. The CDR3 is 14 amino acids. Written as DNA, the CDR3 is TGTGCCAGTAAGGCAGGAGGGGTTGTTTACGAGCAGTACTTC. Its translation: CASKAGGVVYEQYF.

This chain uses TRBV5-1 with TRBJ2-2; 8 nucleotides agree with TRBD1. This CDR3 region has 16 residues. Losses at the gene ends were 1 base for V and 5 bases for J; bases not matched to a gene: 7. Germline-derived CDR1 and CDR2 are SGHRS and YFSETQ. CDR3 in amino acids: CASSLRGTGGTGELFF. The DNA of the CDR3 is TGCGCCAGCAGCTTGCGAGGGACAGGTGGGACCGGGGAGCTGTTTTTT.

The gene calls are TRBV28 and TRBJ1-1, with TRBD1 matching 7 bases. V lost 6 bases, J lost 1 base, and 8 bases stayed unmatched. CDR3 length: 15 amino acids. CDR1 and CDR2 (germline): MDHEN, SYDVKM. The CDR3 region has the DNA TGTGCCAGCAGCCTATCACAGGGGAAGAACACTGAAGCTTTCTTT. Residues: CASSLSQGKNTEAFF.

This chain uses TRBV7-3 with TRBJ2-7, with 8 nucleotides matching TRBD1. J was trimmed by 7 bases and V by 4 bases; bases with no gene match: 9. CDR3 length: 14 residues. Germline V lookup: CDR1 SGHTA, CDR2 FQGTGA. Here the CDR3 DNA reads TGTGCCAGCAGCTCCGGACAGGGTACAGGGGAGCAGTACTTC. Protein sequence: CASSSGQGTGEQYF.

The CDR3 is CASIRDVGEKLFF. As DNA, the CDR3 is TGTGCCAGCATAAGGGACGTGGGTGAAAAACTGTTTTTT. V usage is TRBV6-1 and J usage is TRBJ1-4, with TRBD1 as a possible D gene (5 bases). Germline lookup yields CDR1 MNHNS and CDR2 SASEGT. Deletions cut 7 bases from V and 7 bases from J, with 13 bases between. The CDR3 is 13 amino acids.

This chain links TRBV18 with TRBJ2-3; D is unclear. Trimming cost V 0 bases and J 1 base, with 5 bases left between them. Germline V CDR1 and CDR2: KGHSH, LQKENI. This CDR3 is 14 amino acids long. The CDR3 sequence: CASSPPAGTDTQYF. As DNA, the CDR3 is TGTGCCAGCTCACCACCGGCGGGCACAGATACGCAGTATTTT.

This clone is categorized as large (0.1 to 1%). The chain carries TRBV7-6 and TRBJ2-2; a possible D gene is TRBD1 (6 bases). Deletions cut 6 bases from V and 1 base from J, with 15 bases between. This CDR3 spans 16 amino acids. Germline CDR1 and CDR2: SGHVS and FNYEAQ. DNA of the CDR3: TGTGCCAGCAGACCTGGACAGCTCATGAACACCGGGGAGCTGTTTTTT. This gives the protein CASRPGQLMNTGELFF.

This rearrangement joins TRBV7-3 to TRBJ2-7; D is undetermined. The CDR3 is 13 amino acids. The V end lost 5 bases, the J end lost 2 bases, and 10 bases lay between the germline ends. Per the germline V gene, CDR1 is SGHTA and CDR2 is FQGTGA. CDR3: CASSTSTTYEQYF. The CDR3 coding sequence is TGTGCCAGCAGCACATCAACAACCTACGAGCAGTACTTC.

V is TRBV20-1 and J is TRBJ2-7; D is unresolved. The V gene's germline CDR1 is DFQATT and CDR2 SNEGSKA (reference sequence). V lost 6 bases, J lost 6 bases, and 9 bases lay in between. This CDR3 is 10 amino acids long. This CDR3 reads CSAAVREQYF. CDR3 nucleotide sequence: TGCAGTGCCGCAGTCCGCGAGCAGTACTTC.

This chain joins TRBV18 and TRBJ2-7; 12 bases line up with TRBD1. V shed 2 bases and J 4 bases; nucleotides not matched to a gene: 3. CDR1 is KGHSH and CDR2 is LQKENI in the germline V gene. The CDR3 covers 15 residues. CDR3 in amino acids: CASSPGTGGEYEQYF. For the CDR3, the DNA is TGTGCCAGCTCACCAGGGACAGGGGGCGAGTACGAGCAGTACTTC.

The rearrangement links TRBV7-8 to TRBJ1-3; TRBD1 might be the D (5 bases). V was cut by 5 bases and J by 3 bases, with 11 bases left in between. This CDR3 has 14 amino acids. CDR1 SGHVS and CDR2 FQNEAQ come from the germline V gene. CDR3 in amino acids: CASSPRGVGNTIYF. Written as DNA, the CDR3 is TGTGCCAGCAGCCCCCGGGGGGTTGGAAACACCATATATTTT.